A selection of T cell receptor beta chains follows, all from one sample in a study of CD8 T cells in ankylosing spondylitis. In TCRdb, the 5' RACE reads were re-called with MiXCR into one record per CDR3 protein. The sample carries roughly 39,000 distinct CDR3 sequences, about 2.5% recorded once. The sample consisted of blood, either unsorted or a sorted T cell fraction (not recorded which). These TCRs come from a male donor with ankylosing spondylitis or in good health (not recorded which). Each CDR3 is given with its conserved first and last residue. The D gene is left open where the match is weak. For some rows the clone size is stated as once, few or many, or as a class when expanded; others skip it.

cdr3_aa cdr3_nt j_call clone_size d_call v_call
CASSVSPQGRSFF TGTGCCAGCAGCGTCTCCCCACAGGGGAGATCTTTCTTT TRBJ1-1 many TRBD1 TRBV9
CASSSRDRVINEQFF TGTGCCAGCAGCTCCCGGGACAGGGTTATTAATGAGCAGTTCTTC TRBJ2-1 many TRBD1 TRBV9
CASSGEDRGSVYTF TGTGCCAGCAGCGGGGAGGACAGGGGTTCTGTCTACACCTTC TRBJ1-2 many TRBD1 TRBV9
CASSKNVATNEQYF TGTGCCAGCAGCAAAAATGTGGCAACAAACGAGCAGTACTTC TRBJ2-7 many . TRBV9
CASSVAGYEQFF TGTGCCAGCAGCGTAGCGGGCTATGAGCAGTTCTTC TRBJ2-1 many . TRBV9
CASSGTGTANYGYTF TGTGCCAGCAGTGGAACCGGGACGGCTAACTATGGCTACACCTTC TRBJ1-2 many . TRBV9
CASSEGAGRSYNEQFF TGTGCCAGCAGCGAAGGAGCGGGACGATCCTACAATGAGCAGTTCTTC TRBJ2-1 many TRBD2 TRBV9
CASSVEAGRDYGYTF TGTGCCAGCAGCGTAGAAGCAGGGAGGGACTATGGCTACACCTTC TRBJ1-2 many . TRBV9
CASSVLGVTQETQYF TGTGCCAGCAGCGTATTGGGGGTTACTCAAGAGACCCAGTACTTC TRBJ2-5 many . TRBV9
CASSVLGRPDTEAFF TGTGCCAGCAGCGTATTGGGCAGGCCTGACACTGAAGCTTTCTTT TRBJ1-1 many . TRBV9
CASSVDRAGYYEQYF TGTGCCAGCAGCGTAGACCGAGCGGGGTACTACGAGCAGTACTTC TRBJ2-7 many TRBD2 TRBV9
CASSALVPGELFF TGTGCCAGCAGCGCCTTGGTCCCCGGGGAGCTGTTTTTT TRBJ2-2 many . TRBV9
CASSRRGDRAGNTIYF TGTGCCAGCAGCCGCCGGGGGGATAGGGCTGGAAACACCATATATTTT TRBJ1-3 . . TRBV9
CASSPQVGPTGELFF TGTGCCAGCAGCCCCCAGGTAGGCCCCACCGGGGAGCTGTTTTTT TRBJ2-2 many . TRBV9
CASSVRPSGSYEQYF TGTGCCAGCAGCGTACGGCCTAGCGGATCCTACGAGCAGTACTTC TRBJ2-7 many TRBD2 TRBV9
CASSVVHGETQYF TGTGCCAGCAGCGTAGTACACGGCGAGACCCAGTACTTC TRBJ2-5 many . TRBV9
CASSGTGVEADTQYF TGTGCCAGCAGCGGGACGGGAGTGGAGGCAGATACGCAGTATTTT TRBJ2-3 many . TRBV9
CASSRGQATEQYF TGTGCCAGCAGCAGGGGACAGGCGACCGAGCAGTACTTC TRBJ2-7 many TRBD1 TRBV9
CASSTRLAGGGTGELFF TGTGCCAGCAGCACCCGACTAGCGGGAGGAGGCACCGGGGAGCTGTTTTTT TRBJ2-2 many TRBD2 TRBV9
CASSSHPTGANTGELFF TGTGCCAGCAGCTCACACCCGACAGGGGCGAACACCGGGGAGCTGTTTTTT TRBJ2-2 many TRBD1 TRBV9
CASSVSRNTDTQYF TGTGCCAGCAGCGTCAGCAGGAACACAGATACGCAGTATTTT TRBJ2-3 many . TRBV9
CASSVGGTRIYEQYF TGTGCCAGCAGCGTAGGGGGTACTAGAATCTACGAGCAGTACTTC TRBJ2-7 few . TRBV9
CASSVAREGVAFF TGTGCCAGCAGCGTAGCTAGGGAGGGCGTCGCGTTCTTC TRBJ2-1 many TRBD2 TRBV9
CASSVGQGANTEAFF TGTGCCAGCAGCGTAGGCCAGGGGGCGAACACTGAAGCTTTCTTT TRBJ1-1 many TRBD1 TRBV9
CASSVGPGLPYEQYF TGTGCCAGCAGCGTAGGGCCAGGACTCCCCTACGAGCAGTACTTC TRBJ2-7 many . TRBV9
CASSATGGRFNEQFF TGTGCCAGCAGCGCGACAGGGGGCAGGTTCAATGAGCAGTTCTTC TRBJ2-1 many TRBD1 TRBV9
CASSVGQGNEQFF TGTGCCAGCAGCGTAGGGCAGGGGAATGAGCAGTTCTTC TRBJ2-1 many . TRBV9
CASSVRLAGGYNEQFF TGTGCCAGCAGCGTAAGACTAGCGGGAGGATACAATGAGCAGTTCTTC TRBJ2-1 many TRBD2 TRBV9
CASSVAAGGNYGYTF TGTGCCAGCAGCGTGGCGGCAGGGGGTAACTATGGCTACACCTTC TRBJ1-2 many TRBD1 TRBV9
CASSVATDTQYF TGTGCCAGCAGCGTAGCAACAGATACGCAGTATTTT TRBJ2-3 many . TRBV9
CASSVVPSSSYNEQFF TGTGCCAGCAGCGTAGTGCCTTCAAGCTCCTACAATGAGCAGTTCTTC TRBJ2-1 many . TRBV9
CASSGGPGVSYEQYF TGTGCCAGCAGCGGGGGCCCGGGAGTCTCCTACGAGCAGTACTTC TRBJ2-7 many . TRBV9
CASSAGPGRANYEQYF TGTGCCAGCAGCGCCGGACCGGGGAGGGCTAACTACGAGCAGTACTTC TRBJ2-7 many TRBD2 TRBV9
CASTPRGGGSGNTIYF TGTGCCAGCACTCCGAGGGGGGGCGGCTCTGGAAACACCATATATTTT TRBJ1-3 many . TRBV9